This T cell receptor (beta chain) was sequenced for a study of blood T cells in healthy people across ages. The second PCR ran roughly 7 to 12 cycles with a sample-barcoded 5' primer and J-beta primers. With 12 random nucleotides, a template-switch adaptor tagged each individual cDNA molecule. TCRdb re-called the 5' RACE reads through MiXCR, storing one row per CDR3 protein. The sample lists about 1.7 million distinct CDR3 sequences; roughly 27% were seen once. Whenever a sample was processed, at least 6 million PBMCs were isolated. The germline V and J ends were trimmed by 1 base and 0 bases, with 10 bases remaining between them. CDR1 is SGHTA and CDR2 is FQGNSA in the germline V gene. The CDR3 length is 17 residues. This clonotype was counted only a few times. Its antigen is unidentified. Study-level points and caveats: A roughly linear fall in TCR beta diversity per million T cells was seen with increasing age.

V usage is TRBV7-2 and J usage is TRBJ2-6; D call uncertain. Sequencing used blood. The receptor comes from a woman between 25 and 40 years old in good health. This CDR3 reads CASSLGNSLSGANVLTF. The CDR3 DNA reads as TGTGCCAGCAGCTTAGGGAACAGCCTCTCTGGGGCCAACGTCCTGACTTTC.